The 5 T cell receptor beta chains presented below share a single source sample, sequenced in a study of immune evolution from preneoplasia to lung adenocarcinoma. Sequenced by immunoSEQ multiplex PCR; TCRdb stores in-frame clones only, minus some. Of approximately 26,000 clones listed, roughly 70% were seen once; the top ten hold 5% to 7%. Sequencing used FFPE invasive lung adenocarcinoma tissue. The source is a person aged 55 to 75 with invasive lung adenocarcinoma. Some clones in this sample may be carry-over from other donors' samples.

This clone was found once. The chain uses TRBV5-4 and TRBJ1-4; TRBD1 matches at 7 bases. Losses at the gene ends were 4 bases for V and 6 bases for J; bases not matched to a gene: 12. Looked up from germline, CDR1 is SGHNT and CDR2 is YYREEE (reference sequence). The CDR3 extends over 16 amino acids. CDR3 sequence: CASSQAKTGRDEKLFF. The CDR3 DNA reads TGTGCCAGCAGCCAAGCTAAGACAGGGAGGGATGAAAAACTGTTTTTT.

The DNA of the CDR3 is TGTGCCAGTAGTAGAATAACGGGACAGGGGAACGAGCAGTACTTC. Residues: CASSRITGQGNEQYF. The chain has TRBV19 and TRBJ2-7; TRBD1 matches at 10 bases. The CDR3 spans 15 residues. The V gene's germline CDR1 is LNHDA and CDR2 SQIVND (reference sequence). V shed 4 bases, J shed 5 bases, and the junction held 8 bases outside the gene matches.

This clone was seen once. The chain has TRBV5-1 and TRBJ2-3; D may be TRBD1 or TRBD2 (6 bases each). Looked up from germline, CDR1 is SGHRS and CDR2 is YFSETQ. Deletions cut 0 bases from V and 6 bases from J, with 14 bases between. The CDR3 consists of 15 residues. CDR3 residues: CASSLARGRGDTQYF. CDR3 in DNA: TGCGCCAGCAGCTTGGCCCGGGGGCGTGGGGATACGCAGTATTTT.

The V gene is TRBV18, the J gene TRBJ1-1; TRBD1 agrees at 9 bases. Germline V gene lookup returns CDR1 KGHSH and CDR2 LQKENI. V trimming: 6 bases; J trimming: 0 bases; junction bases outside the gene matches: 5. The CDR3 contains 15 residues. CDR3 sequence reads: CASSRDRDMNTEAFF. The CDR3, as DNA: TGTGCCAGCTCGCGGGACAGGGACATGAACACTGAAGCTTTCTTT.

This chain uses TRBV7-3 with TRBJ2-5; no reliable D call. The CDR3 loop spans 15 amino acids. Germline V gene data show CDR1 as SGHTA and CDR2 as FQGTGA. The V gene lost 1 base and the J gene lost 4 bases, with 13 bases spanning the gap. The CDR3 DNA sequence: TGTGCCAGCAGCTTAAGAGGAATGGGGATAGAGACCCAGTACTTC. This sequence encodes CASSLRGMGIETQYF.